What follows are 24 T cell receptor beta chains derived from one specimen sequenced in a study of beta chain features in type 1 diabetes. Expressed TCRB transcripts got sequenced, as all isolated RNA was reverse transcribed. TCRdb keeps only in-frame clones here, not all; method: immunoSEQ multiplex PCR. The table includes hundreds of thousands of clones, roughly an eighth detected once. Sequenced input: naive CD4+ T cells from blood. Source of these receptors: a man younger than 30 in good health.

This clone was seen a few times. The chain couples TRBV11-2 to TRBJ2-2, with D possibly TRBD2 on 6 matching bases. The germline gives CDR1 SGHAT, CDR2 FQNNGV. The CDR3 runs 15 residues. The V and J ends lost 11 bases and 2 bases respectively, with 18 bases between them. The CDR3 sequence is CASGEDNLNTGELFF. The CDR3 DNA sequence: TGTGCCTCGGGAGAGGACAATCTAAACACCGGGGAGCTGTTTTTT.

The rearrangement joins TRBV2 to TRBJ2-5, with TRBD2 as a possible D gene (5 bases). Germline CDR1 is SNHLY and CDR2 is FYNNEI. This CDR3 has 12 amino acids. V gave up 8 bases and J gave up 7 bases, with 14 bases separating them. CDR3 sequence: CASASTRGTQYF. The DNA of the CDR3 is TGTGCCAGCGCCTCTACCCGGGGGACCCAGTACTTC.

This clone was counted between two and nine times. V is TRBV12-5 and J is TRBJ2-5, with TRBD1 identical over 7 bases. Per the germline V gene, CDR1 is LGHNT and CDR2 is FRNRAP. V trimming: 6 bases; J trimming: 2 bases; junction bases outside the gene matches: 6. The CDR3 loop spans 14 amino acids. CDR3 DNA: TGTGCTAGTGGAACCGGGACAGCGCAAGAGACCCAGTACTTC. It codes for CASGTGTAQETQYF.

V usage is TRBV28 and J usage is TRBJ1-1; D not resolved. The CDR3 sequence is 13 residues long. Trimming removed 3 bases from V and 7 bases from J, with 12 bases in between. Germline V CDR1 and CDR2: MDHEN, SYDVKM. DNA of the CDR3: TGTGCCAGCAGTTTGCCGGGCGGGAATGAAGCTTTCTTT. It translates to CASSLPGGNEAFF.

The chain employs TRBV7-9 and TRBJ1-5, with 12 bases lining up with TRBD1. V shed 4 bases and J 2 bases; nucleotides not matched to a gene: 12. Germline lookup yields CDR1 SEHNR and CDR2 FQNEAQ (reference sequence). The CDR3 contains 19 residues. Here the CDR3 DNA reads TGTGCCAGCAGCTCTACCGGGACAGGGGGCGTAATGGGCAATCAGCCCCAGCATTTT. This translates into CASSSTGTGGVMGNQPQHF.

The CDR3 DNA is TGTGCCGGAAGACAGCAGGACGATGAAGCTTTCTTT. This gives the protein CAGRQQDDEAFF. The rearrangement links TRBV2 to TRBJ1-1; tentatively, D is TRBD1 (5 bases). The V end lost 11 bases, the J end lost 7 bases, and 17 bases lay between the germline ends. The CDR3 is made up of 12 amino acids. Germline V gene sequence: CDR1 SNHLY, CDR2 FYNNEI.

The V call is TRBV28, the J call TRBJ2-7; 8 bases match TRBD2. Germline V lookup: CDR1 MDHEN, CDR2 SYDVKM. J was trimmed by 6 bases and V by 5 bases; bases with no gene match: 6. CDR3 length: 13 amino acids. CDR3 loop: CASSQGLVSEQYF. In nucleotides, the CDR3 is TGTGCCAGCAGTCAGGGACTAGTTTCCGAGCAGTACTTC.

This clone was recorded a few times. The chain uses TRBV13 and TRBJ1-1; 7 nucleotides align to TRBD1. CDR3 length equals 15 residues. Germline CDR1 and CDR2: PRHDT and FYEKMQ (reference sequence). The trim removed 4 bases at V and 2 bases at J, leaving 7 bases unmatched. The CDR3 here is CASSSRQGYNTEAFF. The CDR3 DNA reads TGTGCCAGCAGCTCTCGACAGGGTTATAACACTGAAGCTTTCTTT. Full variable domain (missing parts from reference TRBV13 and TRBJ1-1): AAGVIQSPRHLIKEKRETATLKCYPIPRHDTVYWYQQGPGQDPQFLISFYEKMQSDKGSIPDRFSAQQFSDYHSELNMSSLELGDSALYFCASSSRQGYNTEAFFGQGTRLTVV.

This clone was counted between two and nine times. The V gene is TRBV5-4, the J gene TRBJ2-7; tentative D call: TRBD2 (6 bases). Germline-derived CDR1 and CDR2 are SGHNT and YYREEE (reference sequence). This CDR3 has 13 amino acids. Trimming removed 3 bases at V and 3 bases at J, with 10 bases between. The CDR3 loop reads CASSSGTDYEQYF. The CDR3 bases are TGTGCCAGCAGCTCCGGGACTGACTACGAGCAGTACTTC. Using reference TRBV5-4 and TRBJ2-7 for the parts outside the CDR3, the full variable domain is ETGVTQSPTHLIKTRGQQVTLRCSSQSGHNTVSWYQQALGQGPQFIFQYYREEENGRGNFPPRFSGLQFPNYSSELNVNALELDDSALYLCASSSGTDYEQYFGPGTRLTVT.

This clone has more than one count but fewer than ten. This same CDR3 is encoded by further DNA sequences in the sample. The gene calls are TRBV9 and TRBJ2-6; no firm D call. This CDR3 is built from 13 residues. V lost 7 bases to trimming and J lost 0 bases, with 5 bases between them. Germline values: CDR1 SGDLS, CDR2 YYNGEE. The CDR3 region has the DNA TGTGCCAGCCAGTCCTCTGGGGCCAACGTCCTGACTTTC. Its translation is CASQSSGANVLTF.

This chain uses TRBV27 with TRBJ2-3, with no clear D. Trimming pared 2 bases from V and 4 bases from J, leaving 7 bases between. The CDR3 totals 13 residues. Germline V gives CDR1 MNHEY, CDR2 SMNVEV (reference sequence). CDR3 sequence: CASSLTVPDTQYF. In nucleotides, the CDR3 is TGTGCCAGCAGTTTAACTGTCCCAGATACGCAGTATTTT.

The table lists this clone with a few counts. The CDR3 DNA sequence: TGTGCCAGCAGTTACGACAGGGGGCGAACTGAAGCTTTCTTT. It translates to CASSYDRGRTEAFF. The chain is built from TRBV6-5 and TRBJ1-1; 10 bases line up with TRBD1. CDR3 length: 14 residues. Looked up from germline, CDR1 is MNHEY and CDR2 is SVGAGI. V lost 2 bases to trimming and J lost 5 bases; unmatched junction nucleotides: 2.

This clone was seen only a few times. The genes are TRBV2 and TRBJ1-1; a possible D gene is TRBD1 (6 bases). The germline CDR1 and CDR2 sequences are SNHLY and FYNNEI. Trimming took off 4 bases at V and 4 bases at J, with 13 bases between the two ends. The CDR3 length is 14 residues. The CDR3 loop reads CASSVRQGSTEAFF. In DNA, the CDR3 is TGTGCCAGCAGTGTAAGGCAGGGGAGCACTGAAGCTTTCTTT.

The CDR3 region is CASSSGGGQETQYF. The CDR3 coding sequence is TGTGCCAGCAGCTCGGGGGGGGGCCAAGAGACCCAGTACTTC. The genes are TRBV7-8 and TRBJ2-5; 8 bases align to TRBD2. The CDR3 is 14 residues long. The J segment lost 1 base and the V segment lost 4 bases, leaving 2 bases of the junction unmatched. CDR1 is SGHVS and CDR2 is FQNEAQ in the germline V gene.

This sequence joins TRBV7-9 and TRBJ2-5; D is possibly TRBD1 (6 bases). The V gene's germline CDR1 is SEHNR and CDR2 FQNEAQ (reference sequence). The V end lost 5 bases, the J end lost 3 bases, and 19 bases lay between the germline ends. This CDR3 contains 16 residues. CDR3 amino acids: CASSRTGGEGKETQYF. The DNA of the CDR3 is TGTGCCAGCAGCCGGACTGGGGGCGAGGGCAAAGAGACCCAGTACTTC. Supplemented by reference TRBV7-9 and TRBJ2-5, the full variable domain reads DTGVSQNPRHKITKRGQNVTFRCDPISEHNRLYWYRQTLGQGPEFLTYFQNEAQLEKSRLLSDRFSAERPKGSFSTLEIQRTEQGDSAMYLCASSRTGGEGKETQYFGPGTRLLVL.

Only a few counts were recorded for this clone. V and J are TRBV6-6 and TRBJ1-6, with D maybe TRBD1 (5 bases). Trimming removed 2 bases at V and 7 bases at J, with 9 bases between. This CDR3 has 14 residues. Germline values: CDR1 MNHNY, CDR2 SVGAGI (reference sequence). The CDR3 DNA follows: TGTGCCAGCAGTTACGCGGGGGGAAATTCACCCCTCCACTTT. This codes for CASSYAGGNSPLHF.

The DNA of the CDR3 is TGCGCCAGCAGCTTGGCTACAGGACAGCTCTACGAGCAGTACTTC. Its translation is CASSLATGQLYEQYF. V and J are TRBV5-1 and TRBJ2-7; weak D call: TRBD1 (6 bases). V lost 0 bases and J lost 3, with 13 bases in between. The germline V gene encodes CDR1 SGHRS and CDR2 YFSETQ. The CDR3 covers 15 residues.

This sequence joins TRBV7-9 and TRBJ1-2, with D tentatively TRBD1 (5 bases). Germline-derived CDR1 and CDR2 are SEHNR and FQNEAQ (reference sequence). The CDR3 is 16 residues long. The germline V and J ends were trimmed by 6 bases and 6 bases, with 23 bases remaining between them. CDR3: CASSSPAGPPRDGYTF. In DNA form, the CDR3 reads TGTGCCAGCAGTTCCCCTGCGGGACCCCCGAGGGATGGCTACACCTTC.

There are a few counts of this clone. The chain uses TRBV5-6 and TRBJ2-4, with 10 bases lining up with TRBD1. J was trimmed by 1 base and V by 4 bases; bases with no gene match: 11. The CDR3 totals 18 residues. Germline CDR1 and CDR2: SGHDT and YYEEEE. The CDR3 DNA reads TGTGCCAGCAGCGGAACCCCAGACAGGGGGCGTGCCAAAAACATTCAGTACTTC. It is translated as CASSGTPDRGRAKNIQYF.

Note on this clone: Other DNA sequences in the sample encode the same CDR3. CDR3 sequence (DNA): TGTGCCAGCAGCGGGGGACAGGGGGCGAACACCGGGGAGCTGTTTTTT. The encoded protein is CASSGGQGANTGELFF. The chain couples TRBV9 to TRBJ2-2; 11 positions agree with TRBD1. The V gene end was trimmed by 3 bases and the J gene end by 0 bases; junction bases not matched to a gene: 1. Per the germline V gene, CDR1 is SGDLS and CDR2 is YYNGEE. This CDR3 is 16 amino acids long.

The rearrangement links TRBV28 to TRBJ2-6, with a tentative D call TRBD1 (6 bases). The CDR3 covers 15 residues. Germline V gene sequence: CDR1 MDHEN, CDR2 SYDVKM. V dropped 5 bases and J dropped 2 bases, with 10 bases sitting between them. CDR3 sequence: CASSPTGPGANVLTF. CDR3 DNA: TGTGCCAGCAGTCCTACAGGGCCTGGGGCCAACGTCCTGACTTTC.

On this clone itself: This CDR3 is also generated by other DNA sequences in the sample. The CDR3 sequence is CASSPTSTDTQYF. For the CDR3, the DNA is TGTGCCAGCAGCCCAACTAGCACAGATACGCAGTATTTT. The chain couples TRBV9 to TRBJ2-3; D is undetermined. The CDR3 is made up of 13 amino acids. V was trimmed by 4 bases and J by 0 bases, leaving 6 bases between them. Germline values: CDR1 SGDLS, CDR2 YYNGEE.

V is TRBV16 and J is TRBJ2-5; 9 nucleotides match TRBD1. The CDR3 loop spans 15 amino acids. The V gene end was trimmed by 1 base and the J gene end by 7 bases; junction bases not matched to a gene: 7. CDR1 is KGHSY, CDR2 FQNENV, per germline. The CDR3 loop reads CASSQFRTGDGTQYF. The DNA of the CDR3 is TGTGCCAGCAGCCAATTCCGGACAGGGGACGGGACCCAGTACTTC.

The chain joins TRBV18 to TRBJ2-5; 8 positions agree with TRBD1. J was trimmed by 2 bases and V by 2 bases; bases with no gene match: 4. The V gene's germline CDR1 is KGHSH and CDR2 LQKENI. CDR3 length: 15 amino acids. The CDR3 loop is CASSPSTGAQETQYF. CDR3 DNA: TGTGCCAGCTCACCATCGACAGGGGCACAAGAGACCCAGTACTTC. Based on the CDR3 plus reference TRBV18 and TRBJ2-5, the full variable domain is NAGVMQNPRHLVRRRGQEARLRCSPMKGHSHVYWYRQLPEEGLKFMVYLQKENIIDESGMPKERFSAEFPKEGPSILRIQQVVRGDSAAYFCASSPSTGAQETQYFGPGTRLLVL.